These T cell receptor beta chains were read from a single sample in a study of cytomegalovirus exposure and HLA in healthy donors. TCRdb's table, derived via immunoSEQ multiplex PCR, lists solely in-frame clones and lacks some. Of fewer than 70,000 clones in the sample, 95% were seen once. The material sequenced was PBMCs. Every receptor here comes from a woman aged 18-29 years in good health and CMV-seropositive. Both conserved end residues are part of each CDR3. The D gene is left open where the match is weak. The size of a clone is reported for some rows only, either as once, few or many, or as a class for expanded clones.

TRBJ2-2 | TRBD1 | . | TRBV30 | CAWIQGAHSTGELFF | TGTGCCTGGATCCAGGGGGCGCATAGCACCGGGGAGCTGTTTTTT
TRBJ2-7 | . | few | TRBV9 | CASSEEVLDYEQYF | TGTGCCAGCAGCGAGGAGGTGCTCGACTACGAGCAGTACTTC
TRBJ1-1 | TRBD1 | . | TRBV5-1 | CASSLSGTENEAFF | TGCGCCAGCAGCTTAAGTGGGACAGAGAATGAAGCTTTCTTT
TRBJ2-3 | TRBD2 | . | TRBV5-1 | CASSLPTSGNTDTQYF | TGCGCCAGCAGCTTGCCCACTAGCGGGAACACAGATACGCAGTATTTT
TRBJ2-7 | . | once | TRBV29-1 | CSVEVQDYEQYF | TGCAGCGTTGAAGTTCAGGACTACGAGCAGTACTTC
TRBJ1-5 | . | . | TRBV15 | CATSGGGRAGNQPQHF | TGTGCCACCAGCGGAGGTGGGCGGGCGGGTAATCAGCCCCAGCATTTT
TRBJ1-2 | . | . | TRBV19 | CASSIGQANGYTF | TGTGCCAGTAGTATAGGACAGGCGAATGGCTACACCTTC
TRBJ1-3 | . | . | TRBV10-3 | CAISESGGNTIYF | TGTGCCATCAGTGAATCGGGGGGGAACACCATATATTTT
TRBJ1-5 | . | . | TRBV7-8 | CASSFGGRAGQPQHF | TGTGCCAGCAGCTTTGGGGGCAGGGCCGGTCAGCCCCAGCATTTT
TRBJ2-1 | TRBD2 | . | TRBV29-1 | CSVTSGYNEQFF | TGCAGCGTAACTAGCGGTTACAATGAGCAGTTCTTC
TRBJ2-7 | TRBD2 | . | TRBV18 | CASSPLGRGSYEQYF | TGTGCCAGCTCACCCCTAGGGCGGGGGTCCTACGAGCAGTACTTC
TRBJ1-1 | . | . | TRBV6-5 | CASSPSGSRRTEAFF | TGTGCCAGCAGCCCCTCCGGCAGTCGGCGGACTGAAGCTTTCTTT
TRBJ2-5 | TRBD1 | . | TRBV27 | CASGFTGGRQTQYF | TGTGCCAGCGGCTTCACAGGGGGAAGGCAGACCCAGTACTTC
TRBJ1-2 | . | once | TRBV30 | CAYRKGLTAPTNYGYTF | TGTGCCTACCGAAAAGGTTTGACAGCTCCGACGAACTATGGCTACACCTTC
TRBJ1-3 | . | . | TRBV7-9 | CASSFGLSSGNTIYF | TGTGCCAGCAGCTTTGGGCTTTCCTCTGGAAACACCATATATTTT
TRBJ2-2 | TRBD2 | . | TRBV5-6 | CASSLTSGVPNTGELFF | TGTGCCAGCAGCTTGACTAGCGGGGTACCGAACACCGGGGAGCTGTTTTTT
TRBJ1-1 | . | . | TRBV7-3 | CASSMTGGMNTEAFF | TGTGCCAGCAGCATGACAGGAGGAATGAACACTGAAGCTTTCTTT
TRBJ1-1 | TRBD1 | . | TRBV23-1 | CASSQPGQGNEATEAFF | TGCGCCAGCAGTCAACCGGGACAGGGGAACGAGGCCACTGAAGCTTTCTTT
TRBJ2-7 | . | . | TRBV28 | CASSSPGTYEQYF | TGTGCCAGCAGTTCGCCTGGGACTTACGAGCAGTACTTC
TRBJ2-1 | TRBD2 | . | TRBV9 | CASSVVVSGSGHEQFF | TGTGCCAGCAGCGTAGTGGTTAGCGGGAGCGGACATGAGCAGTTCTTC
TRBJ1-1 | . | . | TRBV11-2 | CASSFFVRPGGVGTEAFF | TGTGCCAGCAGCTTTTTCGTACGACCGGGGGGCGTGGGGACTGAAGCTTTCTTT
TRBJ2-3 | . | . | TRBV15 | CATSRVGGRTFSDTQYF | TGTGCCACCAGCAGAGTGGGGGGGCGAACTTTCTCGGATACGCAGTATTTT
TRBJ2-7 | TRBD1 | . | TRBV28 | CASSLNAARGRGHEQYF | TGTGCCAGCAGTCTAAACGCTGCTAGGGGCAGGGGGCACGAGCAGTACTTC
TRBJ2-2 | TRBD2 | . | TRBV4-2 | CASSPSGRIGELFF | TGTGCCAGCAGCCCTAGCGGGAGAATTGGGGAGCTGTTTTTT
TRBJ2-7 | TRBD1 | . | TRBV6-5 | CASRVSGQYHEQYF | TGTGCCAGCCGAGTTTCGGGACAGTACCACGAGCAGTACTTC
TRBJ2-1 | TRBD2 | once | TRBV10-1 | CASSEVAGLDNEQFF | TGCGCCAGCAGTGAGGTAGCGGGGCTCGACAATGAGCAGTTCTTC
TRBJ2-7 | TRBD1 | . | TRBV28 | CASTPRDRESTEQYF | TGTGCCAGCACCCCCAGGGACAGGGAATCCACCGAGCAGTACTTC
TRBJ2-2 | . | . | TRBV29-1 | CSVEDHGGELFF | TGCAGCGTTGAAGATCACGGCGGGGAGCTGTTTTTT
TRBJ2-1 | TRBD2 | . | TRBV6-4 | CASSGLAGGNEQFF | TGTGCCAGCAGTGGACTAGCGGGGGGCAATGAGCAGTTCTTC
TRBJ2-5 | . | once | TRBV28 | CASSSAVTQTQYF | TGTGCCAGCAGTTCGGCGGTAACGCAGACCCAGTACTTC
TRBJ1-2 | . | . | TRBV27 | CASSLRLGRNGYTF | TGTGCCAGCAGTTTAAGGTTGGGGCGAAATGGCTACACCTTC
TRBJ2-4 | . | . | TRBV19 | CASSNTGKNIQYF | TGTGCCAGTAGTAACACGGGGAAAAACATTCAGTACTTC
TRBJ2-7 | . | . | TRBV11-1 | CASSYGSEQYF | TGTGCCAGCAGCTACGGGTCCGAGCAGTACTTC
TRBJ2-1 | TRBD2 | . | TRBV28 | CASSQGLAVDEQFF | TGTGCCAGCAGTCAAGGACTAGCGGTCGATGAGCAGTTCTTC
TRBJ1-4 | . | . | TRBV4-1 | CASSLIQGTNEKLFF | TGCGCCAGCAGCCTTATACAGGGAACTAATGAAAAACTGTTTTTT
TRBJ2-2 | . | . | TRBV7-3 | CASSSQGGRELFF | TGTGCCAGCAGCTCTCAGGGCGGTAGGGAGCTGTTTTTT
TRBJ2-3 | . | . | TRBV7-2 | CASTSTSGVSDTQYF | TGTGCCAGCACCTCTACCTCGGGGGTTTCAGATACGCAGTATTTT
TRBJ1-3 | . | . | TRBV7-3 | CASSRSGDSGNTIYF | TGTGCCAGCAGCCGATCGGGGGACTCTGGAAACACCATATATTTT
TRBJ1-2 | . | once | TRBV11-2 | CASSPGYGYTF | TGTGCCAGCAGCCCAGGCTATGGCTACACCTTC
TRBJ2-3 | TRBD2 | . | TRBV9 | CASSVVSGGLEDTQYF | TGTGCCAGCAGCGTAGTCTCGGGAGGGCTGGAAGATACGCAGTATTTT
TRBJ2-5 | . | . | TRBV4-2 | CASSPTFGQQETQYF | TGTGCCAGCAGCCCAACCTTCGGACAACAGGAGACCCAGTACTTC
TRBJ2-1 | TRBD1 | . | TRBV9 | CASSAGQGLINEQFF | TGTGCCAGCAGCGCGGGACAGGGCTTAATCAATGAGCAGTTCTTC
TRBJ1-4 | TRBD1 | . | TRBV7-9 | CASSYSGTGAANEKLFF | TGTGCCAGCAGCTATTCCGGGACAGGGGCCGCAAATGAAAAACTGTTTTTT
TRBJ1-5 | . | . | TRBV9 | CASSVGSQQPQHF | TGTGCCAGCAGCGTAGGTTCCCAGCAGCCCCAGCATTTT
TRBJ1-2 | . | once | TRBV14 | CASSQDREPIANYGYTF | TGTGCCAGCAGCCAAGATCGAGAACCGATAGCTAACTATGGCTACACCTTC
TRBJ2-5 | TRBD2 | . | TRBV7-9 | CASSQRLAGQAFMGETQYF | TGTGCCAGCAGCCAAAGACTAGCGGGACAGGCCTTCATGGGGGAGACCCAGTACTTC
TRBJ2-2 | TRBD1 | . | TRBV6-1 | CASSERDSYTGELFF | TGTGCCAGCAGTGAACGGGACAGTTACACCGGGGAGCTGTTTTTT
TRBJ2-2 | TRBD1 | . | TRBV2 | CASTGGTGGLGGELFF | TGTGCCAGCACTGGGGGGACAGGGGGCCTAGGCGGGGAGCTGTTTTTT
TRBJ2-3 | . | . | TRBV10-1 | CASSGAPLADTQYF | TGCGCCAGCAGTGGGGCGCCGCTCGCAGATACGCAGTATTTT
TRBJ2-1 | . | once | TRBV2 | CASSEGLEVGQFF | TGTGCCAGCAGTGAAGGACTGGAGGTTGGGCAGTTCTTC